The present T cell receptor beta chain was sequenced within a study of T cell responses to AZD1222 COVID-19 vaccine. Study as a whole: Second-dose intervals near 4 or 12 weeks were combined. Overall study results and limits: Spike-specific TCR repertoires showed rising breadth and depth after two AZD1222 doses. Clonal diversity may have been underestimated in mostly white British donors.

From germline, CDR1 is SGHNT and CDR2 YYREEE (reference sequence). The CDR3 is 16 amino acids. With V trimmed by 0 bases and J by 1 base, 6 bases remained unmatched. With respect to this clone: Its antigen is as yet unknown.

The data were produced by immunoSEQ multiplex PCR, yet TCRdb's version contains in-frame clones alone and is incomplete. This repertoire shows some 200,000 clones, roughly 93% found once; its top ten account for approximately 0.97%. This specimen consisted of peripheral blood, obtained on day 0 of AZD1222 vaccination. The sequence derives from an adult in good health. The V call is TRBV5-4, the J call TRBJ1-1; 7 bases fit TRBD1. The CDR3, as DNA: TGTGCCAGCAGCTTGGAACCAGGGGGGGCGAACACTGAAGCTTTCTTT. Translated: CASSLEPGGANTEAFF.